This T cell receptor beta chain was sequenced for a study of tumor-infiltrating lymphocytes in glioblastoma multiforme. General study findings and limits: RNA-based TCR sequencing may distort clone frequencies, since cells carry unequal TCR transcript numbers. Functional subtype sorting of these T cells was not performed.

With respect to this clonotype: Its antigen is currently unknown.

TCR beta libraries were built from RNA through three nested multiplex PCR rounds using modified ARM-PCR. TCRB cDNA was made from approximately 550 ng total RNA. No unique molecular identifiers were described for these TCRB libraries. TCRdb passed the multiplex PCR reads through MiXCR, listing each CDR3 protein once. The data contain some 15,000 distinct CDR3 sequences, around 72% of them singletons. CDR3 length equals 13 residues. Germline CDR1 reads SGHAT; CDR2 reads FQNNGV. V was pared by 2 bases and J by 3 bases, with 5 bases between. The clonotype comes from a male donor with glioblastoma. The chain recombines TRBV11-2 with TRBJ2-1; no firm D call. Sequencing used brain tumor tissue. DNA for the CDR3: TGTGCCAGCAGCTTATCTATCTACAATGAGCAGTTCTTC. It encodes CASSLSIYNEQFF.